Listed below are T cell receptor beta chains from one sample, sequenced in a study of blood T cell repertoires in COVID-19. The repertoire was sequenced with immunoSEQ multiplex PCR; TCRdb's copy has only in-frame clones and lacks some. The sample has roughly 130,000 clones, about 89% seen once. The source material was peripheral blood. The receptors shown here come from a woman aged 60-75 years with acute or convalescent COVID-19. Both conserved end residues are part of each CDR3. D genes are given only for firm matches. The size field is filled for only some rows; it gives once, few, many or a size class.

D	J	length	size	V	CDR3	DNA
TRBD2	TRBJ2-1	16	NA	TRBV5-4	CASSPRAGGSYNEQFF	TGTGCCAGCAGCCCGAGGGCTGGCGGGAGCTACAATGAGCAGTTCTTC
NA	TRBJ1-2	13	NA	TRBV3-1/TRBV3-2	CASSQDRVYGYTF	TGTGCCAGCAGCCAAGACAGGGTCTATGGCTACACCTTC
TRBD1	TRBJ1-6	16	NA	TRBV6-1	CASSGPGTGWDSPLHF	TGTGCCAGCAGTGGACCCGGGACAGGGTGGGATTCACCCCTCCACTTT
TRBD1	TRBJ2-1	14	NA	TRBV30	CAWSGDRGYNEQFF	TGTGCCTGGAGCGGCGACAGGGGTTACAATGAGCAGTTCTTC
TRBD1	TRBJ2-3	14	NA	TRBV27	CASSNPGQGYTQYF	TGTGCCAGCAGTAATCCGGGACAGGGATATACGCAGTATTTT
NA	TRBJ2-5	14	NA	TRBV27	CASSFLAAQETQYF	TGTGCCAGCAGTTTTCTGGCGGCGCAAGAGACCCAGTACTTC
NA	TRBJ1-1	12	NA	TRBV27	CASSGLNTEAFF	TGTGCCAGCTCTGGCCTGAACACTGAAGCTTTCTTT
TRBD2	TRBJ2-1	16	NA	TRBV5-1	CASSLAGAGGFNEQFF	TGCGCCAGCAGCTTGGCCGGGGCGGGAGGGTTCAATGAGCAGTTCTTC
TRBD1	TRBJ1-1	16	NA	TRBV4-1	CASSQIAGGKNTEAFF	TGCGCCAGCAGCCAAATAGCAGGGGGAAAGAACACTGAAGCTTTCTTT
TRBD2	TRBJ2-1	14	NA	TRBV5-1	CASSEGLASNEQFF	TGCGCCAGCAGCGAGGGACTAGCTAGCAATGAGCAGTTCTTC
NA	TRBJ2-1	15	NA	TRBV7-9	CASSLLGGGYNEQFF	TGTGCCAGCAGCTTATTGGGAGGGGGGTACAATGAGCAGTTCTTC
TRBD2	TRBJ2-1	14	once	TRBV6-5	CASMTSGRESEQFF	TGTGCCAGCATGACTAGCGGGAGGGAAAGTGAGCAGTTCTTC
TRBD1	TRBJ2-5	15	NA	TRBV20-1	CSASRDRGLQETQYF	TGCAGTGCTAGTCGGGACAGGGGGCTCCAAGAGACCCAGTACTTC
TRBD2	TRBJ2-5	15	many	TRBV3-1/TRBV3-2	CASSLGLAGLQTQYF	TGTGCCAGCAGTCTTGGACTAGCGGGACTCCAGACCCAGTACTTC
NA	TRBJ2-1	15	NA	TRBV7-2	CASSLELARGNEQFF	TGTGCCAGCAGCTTAGAACTAGCTCGCGGCAATGAGCAGTTCTTC
NA	TRBJ2-5	15	NA	TRBV28	CASRPGTGYQETQYF	TGTGCCAGCAGGCCCGGGACTGGCTACCAAGAGACCCAGTACTTC
TRBD2	TRBJ2-5	15	NA	TRBV4-1	CASSQVPGTKETQYF	TGCGCCAGCAGCCAAGTCCCCGGGACTAAAGAGACCCAGTACTTC
NA	TRBJ1-3	16	NA	TRBV18	CASSPLQGIAGNTIYF	TGTGCCAGCTCACCTCTTCAGGGAATTGCTGGAAACACCATATATTTT
NA	TRBJ2-1	16	NA	TRBV10-1	CASSESRLGGVGEQFF	TGCGCCAGCAGTGAGTCGAGGCTCGGCGGTGTTGGTGAGCAGTTCTTC
NA	TRBJ2-4	13	NA	TRBV19	CASQGGTKNIQYF	TGTGCCTCCCAGGGGGGCACCAAAAACATTCAGTACTTC